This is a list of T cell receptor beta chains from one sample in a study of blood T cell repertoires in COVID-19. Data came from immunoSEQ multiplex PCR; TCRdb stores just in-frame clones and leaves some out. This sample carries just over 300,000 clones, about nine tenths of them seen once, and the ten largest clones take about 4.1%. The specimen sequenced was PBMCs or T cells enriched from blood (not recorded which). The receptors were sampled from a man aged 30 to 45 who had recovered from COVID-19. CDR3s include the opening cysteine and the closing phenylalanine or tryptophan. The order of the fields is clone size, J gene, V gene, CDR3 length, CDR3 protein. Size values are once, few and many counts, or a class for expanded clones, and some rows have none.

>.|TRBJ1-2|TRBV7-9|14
CASNRQGADYGYTF
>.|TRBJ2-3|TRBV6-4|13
CASSPTGTDTQYF
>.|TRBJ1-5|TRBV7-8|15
CASSLNQGVNQPQHF
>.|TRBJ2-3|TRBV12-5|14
CASGLAGPLDTQYF
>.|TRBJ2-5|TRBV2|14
CASTGTAGEETQYF
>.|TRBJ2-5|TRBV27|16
CASSLRLAGGRETQYF
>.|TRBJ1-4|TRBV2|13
CASSRDSFEKLFF
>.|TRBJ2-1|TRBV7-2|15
CASRPTSGGYNEQFF
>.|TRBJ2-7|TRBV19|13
CASNSGGVYEQYF
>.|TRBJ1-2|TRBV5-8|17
CASSSLDRGGLSYGYTF
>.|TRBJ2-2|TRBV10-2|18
CASSELGLAGDPTGELFF
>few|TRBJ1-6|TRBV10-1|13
CASSETGPTPLHF
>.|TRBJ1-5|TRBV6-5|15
CASRLDRARNQPQHF
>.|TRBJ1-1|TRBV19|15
CASRGAIGFNTEAFF
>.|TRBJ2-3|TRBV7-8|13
CASSFRVTDTQYF
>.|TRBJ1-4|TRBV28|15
CASRPPGQGSEKLFF
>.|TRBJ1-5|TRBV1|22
CTSPTRIRIQTRKLYSNQPQHF
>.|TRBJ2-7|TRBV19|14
CASSIDRGGYEQYF
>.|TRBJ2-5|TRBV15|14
CATSGLAERETQYF
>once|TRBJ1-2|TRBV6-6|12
CASRGREVGYTF
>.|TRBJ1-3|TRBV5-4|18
CASSARDRPSSSGNTIYF
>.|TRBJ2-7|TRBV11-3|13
CASSPRDNYEQYF
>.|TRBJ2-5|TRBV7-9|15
CASGLGGSLSETQYF
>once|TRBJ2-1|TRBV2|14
CASTRTSGRNEQFF
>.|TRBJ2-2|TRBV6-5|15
CASSRQVANTGELFF
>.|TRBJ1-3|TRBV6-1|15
CASSEGQSSGNTIYF
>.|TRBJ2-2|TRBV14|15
CASSQVTGGTGELFF
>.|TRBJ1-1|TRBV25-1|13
CASSPSGNTEAFF
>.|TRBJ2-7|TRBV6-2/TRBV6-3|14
CASSSGTRLHEQYF
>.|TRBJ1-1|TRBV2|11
CASSRNTEAFF